The sample holds one count of the clone carrying this T cell receptor beta chain. The PCR ran on 60 Vbeta and 13 Jbeta primers. Method: immunoSEQ multiplex PCR; TCRdb's copy keeps in-frame clones and lacks some. The profile shows 80,000 to 100,000 clones, more than 70% of them singletons. Unrecorded immune exposures were likely, despite nominal health at sampling. This sample stems from a study of cytomegalovirus exposure and HLA in healthy donors. Germline CDR1 and CDR2: MNHEY and SMNVEV (reference sequence). The CDR3 has 13 amino acids. Between the trimmed V and J ends, which lost 5 bases and 3 bases, there was a span of 10 bases.

The clonotype was recovered from a man aged 18 to 30 in good health and CMV-seropositive. Sequencing was performed on PBMCs. The chain is built from TRBV27 and TRBJ1-2; D might be TRBD1 (6 bases). CDR3 DNA: TGTGCCAGCAGTGACGGACAGTACTATGGCTACACCTTC. The encoded protein is CASSDGQYYGYTF.